The 17 T cell receptor beta chains below all came from one sample that was sequenced in a study of T cells in Graves' hyperthyroidism and ophthalmopathy. What was amplified from RNA transcripts were TCR beta CDR3 regions. TCR CDR3 underwent first-round RT-PCR with the HTBI primer set. One entry per CDR3 protein, called by TCRdb with MiXCR from the multiplex PCR reads. The sample has over 650,000 distinct CDR3 sequences; about a sixth are singletons. Sequenced material: blood. Every receptor here comes from a man between 18 and 29 years old with Graves' hyperthyroidism.

This clonotype was seen only a few times. The gene calls are TRBV6-2 or TRBV6-3 and TRBJ2-2; 8 bases map to TRBD2. The germline V gene has CDR1 MNHEY and CDR2 SVGEGT. After removal of 2 bases from V and 4 bases from J, the junction contained 6 bases not matched to a gene. The CDR3 contains 16 residues. CDR3 region: CASSYRTSLGTGELFF. CDR3 bases: TGTGCCAGCAGTTACCGGACTAGCTTGGGCACCGGGGAGCTGTTTTTT.

Turning to this clonotype: Its ends do not fully match the called genes, so a read error is possible. This chain uses TRBV20-1 with TRBJ2-1; 10 positions match TRBD2. The CDR3 runs to 15 residues. Germline V CDR1 and CDR2: DFQATT, SNEGSKA (reference sequence). The CDR3 coding sequence is TGCAGTGCTTTAGCGGGAGGCCCTTCCTACAATGAGCAATTCTTC. Protein product: CSALAGGPSYNEQFF.

This clonotype was seen ten or more times. The chain joins TRBV11-3 to TRBJ2-3, with D possibly called TRBD1 or TRBD2 (6 bases each). Trimming cost V 5 bases and J 3 bases, with 12 bases left between them. This CDR3 is built from 14 residues. Germline CDR1 is SGHNT and CDR2 is YENEEA. This CDR3 reads CASSPGAATDTQYF. CDR3 coding DNA: TGTGCCAGCAGCCCGGGGGCGGCGACAGATACGCAGTATTTT.

Many counts were recorded for this clonotype. The DNA of the CDR3 is TGTGCCAGCTCACCGCTGGGGACAGGCGGGTCGGAGACCCAGTACTTC. This sequence encodes CASSPLGTGGSETQYF. This chain uses TRBV18 with TRBJ2-5; the match to TRBD1 covers 8 bases. V shed 3 bases and J 5 bases; nucleotides not matched to a gene: 11. This CDR3 contains 16 residues. CDR1 is KGHSH and CDR2 is LQKENI in the germline V gene.

This clonotype has ten or more counts. This sequence joins TRBV20-1 and TRBJ2-7, with D unclear. V was clipped by 2 bases and J by 6 bases, with 11 bases between them. Germline V gene lookup returns CDR1 DFQATT and CDR2 SNEGSKA (reference sequence). CDR3 length: 12 residues. For the CDR3, the DNA is TGCAGTGCTAGACCACCACGGTCCGAGCAGTACTTC. The encoded protein is CSARPPRSEQYF.

This clonotype appeared a few times. The chain joins TRBV5-5 to TRBJ2-3, with D tentatively TRBD1 (6 bases). The CDR3 contains 19 residues. The V and J ends lost 2 bases and 6 bases respectively, with 28 bases between them. Germline values: CDR1 SGHKS, CDR2 YYEKEE (reference sequence). CDR3 region: CASSFRDTILPSLVDTQYF. The DNA for the CDR3 is TGTGCCAGCAGCTTCCGGGACACCATCCTTCCCTCCCTGGTGGATACGCAGTATTTT.

This clonotype was seen a few times. V usage is TRBV29-1 and J usage is TRBJ2-5; the match to TRBD1 covers 8 bases. Germline V gene sequence: CDR1 SQVTM, CDR2 ANQGSEA. CDR3 length: 12 amino acids. Unmatched junction bases numbered 2, after V lost 6 bases and J lost 2 bases. The CDR3 loop reads CSVRTGQETQYF. The CDR3 DNA is TGCAGCGTCAGGACAGGGCAAGAGACCCAGTACTTC.

This clonotype occurred many times. The chain has TRBV6-1 and TRBJ2-7; the D gene is possibly TRBD2 (7 bases). CDR1 is MNHNS, CDR2 SASEGT, per germline. V was shortened by 8 bases and J by 5 bases, with 22 bases between the two germline ends. This CDR3 has 15 residues. The CDR3 DNA follows: TGTGCCAGCGGAGTCTTGGGGGGGGCCTATGACGAGCAGTACTTC. Protein: CASGVLGGAYDEQYF.

J is TRBJ2-1 and V is TRBV20-1; TRBD1 agrees at 9 bases. V shed 0 bases and J 6 bases; nucleotides not matched to a gene: 15. Germline V lookup: CDR1 DFQATT, CDR2 SNEGSKA (reference sequence). This CDR3 spans 18 amino acids. This CDR3 is CSARDPWGRDRDSNEQFF. In DNA, the CDR3 is TGCAGTGCTAGAGACCCGTGGGGCCGGGACAGGGATTCCAATGAGCAGTTCTTC.

J is TRBJ1-2 and V is TRBV28, with 8 nucleotides matching TRBD1. V shed 6 bases, J shed 3 bases, and the junction held 6 bases outside the gene matches. The CDR3 is 14 amino acids. CDR1 and CDR2 from the germline V gene are MDHEN and SYDVKM. In DNA form, the CDR3 reads TGTGCCAGCAGGTCAGGGGGCTGGGACTATGGCTACACCTTC. Protein: CASRSGGWDYGYTF.

This clonotype was counted many times. Relative to the germline gene, one junction end is altered; a read error may explain this. The chain links TRBV28 to TRBJ2-3; 11 nucleotides align to TRBD2. Germline V CDR1 and CDR2: MDHEN, SYDVKM. The CDR3 is made up of 17 amino acids. CDR3 residues: CAGRTGTSGSHTDTQYF. In DNA, the CDR3 is TGTGCCGGCAGGACCGGGACTAGCGGATCTCACACAGATACGCAGTATTTT.

The rearrangement uses TRBV12-3 or TRBV12-4 and TRBJ1-6; unclear D gene. V was clipped by 5 bases and J by 1 base, with 15 bases between them. This CDR3 contains 17 residues. The CDR3 nucleotides read TGTGCCAGCAGTCCGGGCGCACCGGATTCCTATAATTCACCCCTCCACTTT. This sequence encodes CASSPGAPDSYNSPLHF.

This clonotype has only a few counts. This rearrangement joins TRBV7-9 to TRBJ2-5; D ambiguous. The CDR3 is 17 residues long. The V and J ends lost 0 bases and 0 bases respectively, with 14 bases between them. Per germline, CDR1 SEHNR and CDR2 FQNEAQ (reference sequence). The CDR3 loop reads CASSLAPVGGNQETQYF. CDR3 nucleotides: TGTGCCAGCAGCTTAGCCCCCGTGGGTGGGAACCAAGAGACCCAGTACTTC.

The sample holds one count of this clonotype. The DNA of the CDR3 is TGTGCCACCAGCAGCGGACCGGGAAGCAATCAGCCCCAGCATTTT. As protein: CATSSGPGSNQPQHF. The chain carries TRBV15 and TRBJ1-5; D ambiguous. Germline V gene lookup returns CDR1 LNHNV and CDR2 YYDKDF (reference sequence). Deletions cut 3 bases from V and 1 base from J, with 10 bases between. The CDR3 loop spans 15 amino acids.

Here the CDR3 DNA reads TGTGCCAGCAGTTACTATCGACAGGGACTAGCGGATTACAATGAGCAGTTCTTC. Its translation is CASSYYRQGLADYNEQFF. The V call is TRBV6-2 or TRBV6-3, the J call TRBJ2-1; 11 bases line up with TRBD2. V was clipped by 1 base and J by 4 bases; unmatched bases: 9. This CDR3 contains 18 residues. Germline V gene sequence: CDR1 MNHEY, CDR2 SVGEGT.

The chain couples TRBV6-1 to TRBJ1-4; D is unresolved. Germline V lookup: CDR1 MNHNS, CDR2 SASEGT. The CDR3 is 15 amino acids. V was trimmed by 2 bases and J by 8 bases, leaving 15 bases between them. DNA of the CDR3: TGTGCCAGCAGTGAACCGGGCTTCTCGGGGGAAAAACTGTTTTTT. Its protein is CASSEPGFSGEKLFF.

As to this clonotype: A read error is possible here, since a much larger clone lies one base away. The rearrangement joins TRBV7-2 to TRBJ2-1; 7 bases map to TRBD2. Germline V lookup: CDR1 SGHTA, CDR2 FQGNSA. The CDR3 totals 12 residues. The CDR3, as DNA: TGTGCCGGCAGGGCCCCGGGGGGAGAGCAGTTCTTC. This gives the protein CAGRAPGGEQFF. The full variable domain, rest sourced from reference TRBV7-2 and TRBJ2-1, is GAGVSQSPSNKVTEKGKDVELRCDPISGHTALYWYRQSLGQGLEFLIYFQGNSAPDKSGLPSDRFSAERTGGSVSTLTIQRTQQEDSAVYLCAGRAPGGEQFFGPGTRLTVL.